The rows below give T cell receptor beta chains drawn from one sample of a study of immune characterization of retroperitoneal liposarcoma. Using its own MiXCR run on the PCR reads, TCRdb lists one record per CDR3 protein. The sample consists of over 5,000 distinct CDR3 sequences, around 30% of them appearing once. The sequencing input was tumor tissue. The receptors stem from a female donor with retroperitoneal liposarcoma. The CDR3 runs from the conserved cysteine through the conserved F or W.

v_gene	CDR3aa
TRBV10-3	CAIQVPNYGYTF
TRBV6-1	CASTPTGDPYEQYF
TRBV11-3	CASSPIAGSYNEQYF
TRBV19	CASSPTAGRNEQYF
TRBV12-3/TRBV12-4	CASRRGSGSSYEQYF
TRBV7-2	CASRLTGSHSNEQFF
TRBV12-5	CASGSQRGTYNEQFF
TRBV12-5	CASGPTTYEQYF
TRBV7-7	CASSLELASAYNEQFF
TRBV4-3	CASSQERLAGGQETQYF
TRBV6-1	CASSELKEGTDTQYF
TRBV6-1	CASRQGLMNTEAFF
TRBV7-3	CASSLSPGGRINEQYF
TRBV7-2	CASSFGGPEAFF
TRBV10-3	CAISRHGLAVPPPYNEQFF
TRBV7-2	CASSRGQGGYEQYF
TRBV25-1	CASEDRFYEQYF
TRBV6-1	CASSGQGLGEKLFF
TRBV5-6	CASSLAENTEAFF
TRBV5-6	CASSLPTGTRQETQFF
TRBV7-6	CASSLSTSGNNEQFF
TRBV11-3	CASSPTPGQGPYGYTF
TRBV6-6	CASGQGDSPLHF
TRBV6-5	CASSYSTRRGGGQETQYF
TRBV10-1	CASSESFGTGDYNEQFF
TRBV12-3/TRBV12-4	CASGLAGVEQYF
TRBV10-1	CASSEYGEQFF
TRBV10-2	CASRTVNTGELFF
TRBV12-3/TRBV12-4	CASGVTGQAPEQYF
TRBV7-2	CASSYDRGDEKLFF
TRBV24-1	CATSDDQGTDTQYF
TRBV7-6	CASSLDRGAAYEQFF
TRBV6-6	CVSSPGTWYGYTF
TRBV11-3	CASSLDSHEQYF
TRBV5-5	CASSFWGYGYTF
TRBV6-1	CASIIAGGYGYTF
TRBV6-1	CASSERRGLYNEQFF